These 17 T cell receptor beta chains were all obtained from the same sample, sequenced in a study of beta chain features in type 1 diabetes. These receptors lack a known antigen. All of the isolated RNA was reverse transcribed, so expressed TCRB transcripts were sequenced. Data came from immunoSEQ multiplex PCR; TCRdb stores just in-frame clones and leaves some out. Of about 260,000 clones in the sample, approximately 20% were seen once. Study-level points and caveats: Researchers report that Type 1 diabetes patients had moderately but significantly shorter TCRB CDR3s across all four CD4+ subsets.

Sequencing used naive CD4+ T cells from blood. The source of these receptors is a middle-aged woman with type 1 diabetes.

The chain joins TRBV5-8 to TRBJ1-2, with no clear D. With 0 bases removed from V and 4 bases from J, the gap between germline ends came to 4 bases. In germline, CDR1 is SGHTS, CDR2 YDEGEE. CDR3 size: 12 residues. The CDR3 DNA follows: TGTGCCAGCAGCTTGGGAGTCTATGGCTACACCTTC. Its translation: CASSLGVYGYTF.

This clone has only a few counts. The chain combines TRBV19 with TRBJ2-3, with 9 nucleotides matching TRBD2. This CDR3 has 17 amino acids. Germline values: CDR1 LNHDA, CDR2 SQIVND (reference sequence). The V gene end was trimmed by 7 bases and the J gene end by 2 bases; junction bases not matched to a gene: 13. The CDR3 here is CASNELGLAGPTDTQYF. CDR3 DNA: TGTGCCAGTAACGAATTGGGGCTAGCGGGGCCCACAGATACGCAGTATTTT.

In its sample, this clone was seen a few times. The V gene is TRBV10-3, the J gene TRBJ2-2; D is possibly TRBD1 (6 bases). This CDR3 is 16 amino acids long. With 5 bases removed from V and 0 bases from J, the gap between germline ends came to 13 bases. Germline V CDR1 and CDR2: ENHRY, SYGVKD. DNA for the CDR3: TGTGCCATCAGTTCACAGGGCCTCGCGAACACCGGGGAGCTGTTTTTT. This gives the protein CAISSQGLANTGELFF.

The rearrangement joins TRBV27 to TRBJ2-1; the match to TRBD1 covers 7 bases. The CDR3 is 16 residues long. Trimming at V came to 3 bases and at J to 5 bases, leaving 10 bases not matched to a gene. Germline-derived CDR1 and CDR2 are MNHEY and SMNVEV (reference sequence). The CDR3 DNA sequence: TGTGCCAGCAGTTTTACAACAGGGGTCGGAAACAATGAGCAGTTCTTC. Protein sequence: CASSFTTGVGNNEQFF.

The chain links TRBV7-9 to TRBJ2-5; tentatively, D is TRBD1 (6 bases). Germline V gives CDR1 SEHNR, CDR2 FQNEAQ (reference sequence). The CDR3 runs to 16 residues. V lost 1 base, J lost 3 bases, and 15 bases lay in between. The CDR3 coding sequence is TGTGCCAGCAGCTTAGGTGACGGACAGCCAAAAGAGACCCAGTACTTC. The encoded protein is CASSLGDGQPKETQYF.

The V gene is TRBV28, the J gene TRBJ2-7; a possible D gene is TRBD2 (5 bases). This CDR3 spans 10 amino acids. Trimming took off 5 bases at V and 10 bases at J, with 9 bases between the two ends. Germline lookup yields CDR1 MDHEN and CDR2 SYDVKM. The CDR3 here is CASSGRVQYF. The CDR3 DNA is TGTGCCAGCAGTGGGCGGGTTCAGTACTTC.

This clone came up a few times. V is TRBV29-1 and J is TRBJ1-1; maybe TRBD1 (6 bases). Per the germline V gene, CDR1 is SQVTM and CDR2 is ANQGSEA. The V end was cut by 0 bases, the J end by 4 bases, with 12 bases between. The length of the CDR3 is 14 residues. The CDR3 DNA sequence: TGCAGCGTTGAAGAGGGAGGGGGTGGCACTGAAGCTTTCTTT. This translates into CSVEEGGGGTEAFF.

This clone was seen only a few times. This chain connects TRBV2 to TRBJ1-1; 7 bases match TRBD1. The V gene's germline CDR1 is SNHLY and CDR2 FYNNEI. The CDR3 loop spans 14 amino acids. With V trimmed by 3 bases and J by 4 bases, 5 bases remained unmatched. The CDR3 spells CASSDQGVGTEAFF. The CDR3 nucleotides are TGTGCCAGCAGTGACCAGGGGGTAGGCACTGAAGCTTTCTTT.

This clone showed up just a few times. This chain joins TRBV4-1 and TRBJ2-7, with TRBD2 identical over 10 bases. J gave up 4 bases and V 5 bases, and 8 bases lay outside the gene matches. The CDR3 loop spans 15 amino acids. Germline V gives CDR1 MGHRA, CDR2 YSYEKL. CDR3 DNA sequence: TGCGCCAGCAGCAAACCCGGGACTAGCGATTACGAGCAGTACTTC. Residues: CASSKPGTSDYEQYF.

A few counts support this clone. The chain links TRBV29-1 to TRBJ2-1; D perhaps matches TRBD1 (6 bases). The CDR3 is 13 residues long. Trimming removed 4 bases at V and 7 bases at J, with 14 bases between. CDR1 and CDR2 (germline): SQVTM, ANQGSEA. CDR3 amino acids: CSVARGFENEQFF. Written as DNA, the CDR3 is TGCAGCGTTGCCAGGGGCTTCGAGAATGAGCAGTTCTTC.

This chain connects TRBV9 to TRBJ1-5, with 7 bases aligning to TRBD1. The CDR3 length is 14 residues. V trimming: 3 bases; J trimming: 2 bases; junction bases outside the gene matches: 2. Per germline, CDR1 SGDLS and CDR2 YYNGEE. This CDR3 is CASSAGQGNQPQHF. CDR3 bases: TGTGCCAGCAGCGCCGGACAGGGCAATCAGCCCCAGCATTTT.

The V gene is TRBV7-9, the J gene TRBJ2-5; D call uncertain. Germline lookup yields CDR1 SEHNR and CDR2 FQNEAQ (reference sequence). The CDR3 loop spans 14 amino acids. V lost 5 bases to trimming and J lost 5 bases, with 15 bases between them. CDR3 coding DNA: TGTGCCAGCAGCGCGGCACTCGGCACGGAGACCCAGTACTTC. It is translated as CASSAALGTETQYF.

CDR3 nucleotides: TGTGCCAGCAGCAAAGGGGGGGGCCGCAATCAGCCCCAGCATTTT. As protein: CASSKGGGRNQPQHF. The V gene is TRBV5-6, the J gene TRBJ1-5; a weak D match, TRBD1 (6 bases). This CDR3 region has 15 residues. Germline CDR1 reads SGHDT; CDR2 reads YYEEEE. The germline V and J ends were trimmed by 4 bases and 2 bases, with 13 bases remaining between them.

This clone was detected only a few times. The chain's CDR3 is CASSRRLAGHREQFF. The CDR3 region has the DNA TGTGCCAGCAGCCGCCGACTAGCGGGCCATAGGGAGCAGTTCTTC. The chain links TRBV7-3 to TRBJ2-1; TRBD2 matches 10 bases. There are 15 residues in the CDR3. The V segment lost 5 bases and the J segment 10 bases; nucleotides outside the gene matches: 11. Per germline, CDR1 SGHTA and CDR2 FQGTGA.

The gene calls are TRBV20-1 and TRBJ2-5; no reliable D call. This CDR3 contains 10 residues. Per germline, CDR1 DFQATT and CDR2 SNEGSKA (reference sequence). V lost 3 bases, J lost 11 bases, and 10 bases lay in between. The CDR3 coding sequence is TGCAGTGCTAGGGTCACAGAGCAGTACTTC. Residues: CSARVTEQYF.

This clone was counted a few times. This chain uses TRBV2 with TRBJ2-1, with 11 nucleotides matching TRBD2. Germline CDR1 is SNHLY and CDR2 is FYNNEI. V dropped 6 bases and J dropped 3; count of bases not matched to a gene: 4. The CDR3 loop spans 15 amino acids. The CDR3 sequence is CASSRTSGFYNEQFF. The CDR3 DNA reads as TGTGCCAGCAGCCGGACTAGCGGGTTCTACAATGAGCAGTTCTTC. The variable domain in full, with the rest retrieved from reference TRBV2 and TRBJ2-1, is EPEVTQTPSHQVTQMGQEVILRCVPISNHLYFYWYRQILGQKVEFLVSFYNNEISEKSEIFDDQFSVERPDGSNFTLKIRSTKLEDSAMYFCASSRTSGFYNEQFFGPGTRLTVL.

This clone was counted between two and nine times. This sequence joins TRBV29-1 and TRBJ2-2; 8 bases are shared with TRBD1. The trim removed 7 bases at V and 7 bases at J, leaving 11 bases unmatched. Germline CDR1 is SQVTM and CDR2 is ANQGSEA. The CDR3 has 14 residues. The CDR3 reads CSGIRQGQDGELFF. DNA for the CDR3: TGCAGCGGGATTAGACAGGGGCAGGACGGGGAGCTGTTTTTT.